The 32 T cell receptor beta chains listed next were all sequenced from one sample in a study of graft-versus-host responses after intestinal transplantation. These receptors' targets are unknown. TCRdb keeps only in-frame clones here, not all; method: immunoSEQ multiplex PCR. The table lists about 120,000 clones, approximately 95% of them singletons, with more than 0.1% in the top ten. The material sequenced was unstimulated CD4+ T cells sorted from spleen or lymph node cells, taken before intestinal transplant. Receptor source: a human donor who received an intestinal transplant.

The CDR3 DNA reads TGTGCCGGCCACCCAGGGCGCCATGACGAGCAGTACTTC. It encodes CAGHPGRHDEQYF. This chain connects TRBV30 to TRBJ2-7; possible D gene TRBD1, 5 bases. The CDR3 runs 13 residues. Germline CDR1 and CDR2: GTSNPN and SVGIG (reference sequence). Trimming took 8 bases from V and 5 from J, leaving 19 bases between them.

The rearrangement links TRBV27 to TRBJ2-2; 8 bases match TRBD2. V shed 6 bases and J 4 bases; nucleotides not matched to a gene: 4. The CDR3 is 14 amino acids. CDR1 is MNHEY and CDR2 is SMNVEV in the germline V gene (reference sequence). The CDR3 DNA sequence: TGTGCCAGCAGACCGGGACTAGTCACCGGGGAGCTGTTTTTT. Its translation is CASRPGLVTGELFF.

This chain joins TRBV9 and TRBJ2-5; 8 bases are shared with TRBD2. The CDR3 contains 16 residues. Germline CDR1 is SGDLS and CDR2 is YYNGEE. V trimming: 0 bases; J trimming: 5 bases; junction bases outside the gene matches: 9. The CDR3 nucleotides are TGTGCCAGCAGCGTAGCTCCAAGCGGGAGACACGAGACCCAGTACTTC. This encodes CASSVAPSGRHETQYF.

The chain combines TRBV11-1 with TRBJ2-5, with D unresolved. Looked up from germline, CDR1 is SGHAT and CDR2 is FQDESV (reference sequence). Trimming cost V 4 bases and J 9 bases, with 15 bases left between them. The CDR3 totals 13 residues. For the CDR3, the DNA is TGTGCCAGCAGCTCCGACACCTCGAGGTCCCAGTACTTC. It specifies CASSSDTSRSQYF.

The chain links TRBV28 to TRBJ1-6; D might be TRBD1 (6 bases). Trimming took 7 bases from V and 7 from J, leaving 17 bases between them. This CDR3 spans 15 amino acids. CDR1 MDHEN and CDR2 SYDVKM come from the germline V gene. In DNA form, the CDR3 reads TGTGCCAGCATTGGGCCCGGGACAAGAAATTCACCCCTCCACTTT. As protein: CASIGPGTRNSPLHF.

The chain has TRBV27 and TRBJ1-5, with D possibly TRBD1 on 6 matching bases. The V end lost 6 bases, the J end lost 0 bases, and 15 bases lay between the germline ends. Germline V gene data show CDR1 as MNHEY and CDR2 as SMNVEV (reference sequence). The CDR3 runs to 16 residues. CDR3 loop: CASRHTGSYSNQPQHF. The DNA for the CDR3 is TGTGCCAGCAGACATACAGGGTCTTATAGCAATCAGCCCCAGCATTTT.

The rearrangement links TRBV20-1 to TRBJ1-5; D uncertain. Germline CDR1 and CDR2: DFQATT and SNEGSKA (reference sequence). The CDR3 is 11 amino acids. The V and J ends lost 3 bases and 4 bases respectively, with 4 bases between them. CDR3 loop: CSARSNQPQHF. CDR3 bases: TGCAGTGCTAGGAGTAATCAGCCCCAGCATTTT.

The chain combines TRBV10-2 with TRBJ2-1; 12 nucleotides align to TRBD2. Germline assignment: CDR1 WSHSY and CDR2 SAAADI. This CDR3 is built from 14 residues. Trimming cost V 6 bases and J 8 bases; bases outside gene matches: 5. The CDR3: CASRRLAGDYEQFF. The CDR3, as DNA: TGCGCCAGCAGGAGACTAGCGGGAGACTATGAGCAGTTCTTC.

The CDR3 loop is CASSPPGDPVSPLHF. The CDR3 DNA is TGTGCCAGCTCACCACCCGGGGATCCGGTTTCACCCCTCCACTTT. The J gene is TRBJ1-6, the V gene TRBV18; D is ambiguous. With 0 bases removed from V and 9 bases from J, the gap between germline ends came to 12 bases. The CDR3 is 15 residues long. Germline V gene data show CDR1 as KGHSH and CDR2 as LQKENI.

This chain connects TRBV5-1 to TRBJ2-7; perhaps TRBD1 as D (6 bases). V was pared by 4 bases and J by 3 bases, with 14 bases between. CDR1 is SGHRS and CDR2 is YFSETQ in the germline V gene. CDR3 length: 14 residues. As DNA, the CDR3 is TGCGCCAGCAGCCAGGACAGTATTTACTACGAGCAGTACTTC. Protein product: CASSQDSIYYEQYF.

This clone has a single count. The CDR3 sequence: CASSYRYHNEQFF. Here the CDR3 DNA reads TGTGCCAGCAGTTATAGGTACCACAATGAGCAGTTCTTC. This chain joins TRBV6-6 and TRBJ2-1; D is unresolved. The V gene lost 3 bases and the J gene lost 5 bases, with 8 bases spanning the gap. CDR1 and CDR2 (germline): MNHNY, SVGAGI (reference sequence). The CDR3 runs 13 residues.

The chain carries TRBV9 and TRBJ1-3, with D unresolved. Germline V gives CDR1 SGDLS, CDR2 YYNGEE. Trimming took 3 bases from V and 1 from J, leaving 5 bases between them. The CDR3 has 13 residues. CDR3 loop: CASSAGSGNTIYF. The CDR3 nucleotides read TGTGCCAGCAGCGCCGGTTCTGGAAACACCATATATTTT.

The genes are TRBV27 and TRBJ2-5, with 8 bases aligning to TRBD2. V trimming: 3 bases; J trimming: 4 bases; junction bases outside the gene matches: 7. Germline CDR1 and CDR2: MNHEY and SMNVEV (reference sequence). The CDR3 is 15 residues long. The DNA of the CDR3 is TGTGCCAGCAGTTTTGAAGCGGGGGTTCGAGAGACCCAGTACTTC. This translates into CASSFEAGVRETQYF.

Here the CDR3 DNA reads TGTGCCAGCAGCCGAACAGGGAACACTGAAGCTTTCTTT. Translating it yields CASSRTGNTEAFF. The gene calls are TRBV7-9 and TRBJ1-1; a possible D gene is TRBD1 (5 bases). CDR1 is SEHNR, CDR2 FQNEAQ, per germline (reference sequence). The V end was cut by 5 bases, the J end by 1 base, with 8 bases between. The CDR3 is 13 residues long.

This sequence joins TRBV7-9 and TRBJ1-3; D is ambiguous. Trimming stripped 5 bases from V and 0 bases from J, with 11 bases between. This CDR3 is 15 amino acids long. CDR1 SEHNR and CDR2 FQNEAQ come from the germline V gene (reference sequence). Here the CDR3 DNA reads TGTGCCAGCAGCAAACGGGCCAGCTCTGGAAACACCATATATTTT. Translated: CASSKRASSGNTIYF.

This sequence joins TRBV10-1 and TRBJ1-1; D gene unclear. Trimming pared 2 bases from V and 1 base from J, leaving 5 bases between. There are 13 residues in the CDR3. Germline V gene sequence: CDR1 WNHNN, CDR2 SYGVQD (reference sequence). The CDR3: CASSERENTEAFF. CDR3 in DNA: TGCGCCAGCAGTGAGCGGGAGAACACTGAAGCTTTCTTT.

Worth noting for this clone: The junction departs from the called germline gene at one end, perhaps through a read error. The chain couples TRBV7-7 to TRBJ2-1, with a possible D match to TRBD1 (6 bases). CDR1 is SSHAT, CDR2 FNYEAQ, per germline (reference sequence). The CDR3 sequence is 13 residues long. CDR3 loop: CASSLWGPEEQFF. The CDR3 coding sequence is TGTGCTAGCAGCTTATGGGGGCCGGAGGAGCAGTTCTTC.

V and J are TRBV9 and TRBJ2-3; 11 nucleotides match TRBD1. V lost 4 bases to trimming and J lost 3 bases; unmatched junction nucleotides: 4. This CDR3 contains 15 residues. Looked up from germline, CDR1 is SGDLS and CDR2 is YYNGEE. The CDR3 DNA follows: TGTGCCAGCAGCAGCCGGGACAGGGGGACAGATACGCAGTATTTT. The encoded protein is CASSSRDRGTDTQYF.

This chain links TRBV2 with TRBJ2-4; the D gene is possibly TRBD1 (6 bases). V dropped 7 bases and J dropped 0 bases, with 19 bases sitting between them. The CDR3 extends over 17 amino acids. Germline loops: CDR1 SNHLY, CDR2 FYNNEI. The CDR3, as DNA: TGTGCCAGCACCACCGGGACATCCACCCTAGCCAAAAACATTCAGTACTTC. Translation: CASTTGTSTLAKNIQYF.

This chain uses TRBV29-1 with TRBJ2-3, with D perhaps given as TRBD1 or TRBD2 (5 bases each). CDR1 is SQVTM and CDR2 is ANQGSEA in the germline V gene. V gave up 3 bases and J gave up 9 bases, with 19 bases separating them. The CDR3 sequence is 14 residues long. The CDR3 DNA is TGCAGCGTTGAGCTCGGGGCCCTTCGGGGAACGCAGTATTTT. This encodes CSVELGALRGTQYF.

The chain uses TRBV5-1 and TRBJ2-7; 9 bases align to TRBD1. The CDR3 length is 15 residues. V lost 0 bases and J lost 3; bases outside the gene matches: 4. Per the germline V gene, CDR1 is SGHRS and CDR2 is YFSETQ. CDR3 in amino acids: CASSLEGQGNYEQYF. The CDR3 region has the DNA TGCGCCAGCAGCTTGGAGGGACAGGGAAACTACGAGCAGTACTTC.

The chain is built from TRBV7-9 and TRBJ1-5; D perhaps matches TRBD1 (6 bases). Germline V gives CDR1 SEHNR, CDR2 FQNEAQ (reference sequence). The V gene lost 1 base and the J gene lost 7 bases, with 11 bases spanning the gap. The CDR3 runs 14 residues. CDR3 amino acids: CASSLGGTRQPQHF. The CDR3 bases are TGTGCCAGCAGCTTAGGTGGGACACGCCAGCCCCAGCATTTT.

The chain is built from TRBV2 and TRBJ1-4; D remains unclear. The CDR3 has 13 amino acids. Trimming pared 2 bases from V and 6 bases from J, leaving 7 bases between. Germline CDR1 SNHLY, CDR2 FYNNEI. The CDR3 loop reads CASSERTDEKLFF. DNA of the CDR3: TGTGCCAGCAGTGAACGCACGGATGAAAAACTGTTTTTT.

V usage is TRBV5-6 and J usage is TRBJ2-5; D perhaps matches TRBD1 (5 bases). Deletions cut 0 bases from V and 1 base from J, with 16 bases between. The length of the CDR3 is 17 residues. From germline, CDR1 is SGHDT and CDR2 YYEEEE. The CDR3 here is CASSLVVGGAFQETQYF. In DNA form, the CDR3 reads TGTGCCAGCAGCTTGGTGGTTGGTGGGGCTTTCCAAGAGACCCAGTACTTC.

The chain has TRBV5-6 and TRBJ2-2; possibly TRBD2 for D (6 bases). This CDR3 has 16 amino acids. Per the germline V gene, CDR1 is SGHDT and CDR2 is YYEEEE. The ends were cut back, 6 bases at V and 1 base at J, with 16 bases in the middle. The CDR3 reads CASIPRRTKNTGELFF. DNA of the CDR3: TGTGCCAGCATTCCGCGAAGGACTAAGAACACCGGGGAGCTGTTTTTT.

V is TRBV5-1 and J is TRBJ2-5, with D perhaps being TRBD1 or TRBD2 (6 bases each). This CDR3 comprises 15 residues. Trimming took off 3 bases at V and 5 bases at J, with 17 bases between the two ends. CDR1 is SGHRS, CDR2 YFSETQ, per germline. In nucleotides, the CDR3 is TGCGCCAGCAGCTCCCAAGGGGGGAACGGTGAGACCCAGTACTTC. It encodes CASSSQGGNGETQYF.

The chain recombines TRBV5-1 with TRBJ2-6, with D unresolved. The germline V gene has CDR1 SGHRS and CDR2 YFSETQ. V shed 4 bases and J shed 0 bases, with 11 bases lying between them. The CDR3 spans 16 residues. CDR3 amino acids: CASSKDHTSGANVLTF. CDR3 in DNA: TGCGCCAGCAGCAAGGACCATACCTCTGGGGCCAACGTCCTGACTTTC.

The rearrangement uses TRBV27 and TRBJ1-5; maybe TRBD1 (6 bases). The V end lost 6 bases, the J end lost 5 bases, and 14 bases lay between the germline ends. CDR3 size: 14 residues. Germline V gene data show CDR1 as MNHEY and CDR2 as SMNVEV (reference sequence). As DNA, the CDR3 is TGTGCCAGCAGACCAGACAGGCTGTATCAGCCCCAGCATTTT. It specifies CASRPDRLYQPQHF.

The chain combines TRBV10-3 with TRBJ1-5; D not certain. V lost 4 bases, J lost 4 bases, and 14 bases lay in between. The germline V gene encodes CDR1 ENHRY and CDR2 SYGVKD. CDR3 length equals 15 residues. CDR3 region: CAISAQVGGNQPQHF. CDR3 coding DNA: TGTGCCATCAGTGCCCAGGTAGGAGGGAATCAGCCCCAGCATTTT.

The chain couples TRBV18 to TRBJ1-2; TRBD1 might be the D (5 bases). Trimming took 3 bases from V and 0 from J, leaving 11 bases between them. The CDR3 contains 15 residues. Germline V gene data show CDR1 as KGHSH and CDR2 as LQKENI. This chain's CDR3 is CASSPPGPPNYGYTF. CDR3 in DNA: TGTGCCAGCTCACCTCCGGGACCTCCTAACTATGGCTACACCTTC.

The gene calls are TRBV13 and TRBJ1-1; D call uncertain. V lost 2 bases and J 1 base, leaving 20 bases between the germline ends. Germline V lookup: CDR1 PRHDT, CDR2 FYEKMQ (reference sequence). There are 18 residues in the CDR3. The CDR3 spells CASSLLPLIDPANTEAFF. CDR3 coding DNA: TGTGCCAGCAGCTTACTCCCTTTGATCGACCCGGCGAACACTGAAGCTTTCTTT.

J is TRBJ2-5 and V is TRBV2; D not resolved. The CDR3 sequence is 14 residues long. The germline CDR1 and CDR2 sequences are SNHLY and FYNNEI. V was trimmed by 5 bases and J by 4 bases, leaving 14 bases between them. CDR3 residues: CASSSLNSLETQYF. The CDR3, as DNA: TGTGCCAGCAGTAGTCTTAATTCCCTAGAGACCCAGTACTTC.